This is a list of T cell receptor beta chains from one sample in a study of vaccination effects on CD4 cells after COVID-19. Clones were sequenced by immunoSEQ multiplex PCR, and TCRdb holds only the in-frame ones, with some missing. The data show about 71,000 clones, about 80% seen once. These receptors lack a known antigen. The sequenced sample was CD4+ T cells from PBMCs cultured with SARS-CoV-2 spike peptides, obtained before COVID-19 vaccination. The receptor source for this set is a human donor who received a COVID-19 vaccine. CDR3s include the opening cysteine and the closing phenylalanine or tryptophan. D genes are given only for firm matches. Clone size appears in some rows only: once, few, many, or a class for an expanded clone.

CDR3 DNA: TGTGCCTGGAGCCGGGACAGGGGGTACGGGGAGCTGTTTTTT; CDR3 protein: CAWSRDRGYGELFF; V gene: TRBV30; clone size: few; D gene: TRBD1; J gene: TRBJ2-2
CDR3 DNA: TGTGCCAGCAGCTTAGTAGGGGGCGGGACTAGAGCCTCCTACAATGAGCAGTTCTTC; CDR3 protein: CASSLVGGGTRASYNEQFF; V gene: TRBV7-9; clone size: .; D gene: .; J gene: TRBJ2-1
CDR3 DNA: TGTGCCAGCAGCGTTAGCGGGGGGCAGCAAGAGACCCAGTACTTC; CDR3 protein: CASSVSGGQQETQYF; V gene: TRBV7-3; clone size: .; D gene: TRBD2; J gene: TRBJ2-5
CDR3 DNA: TGTGCCAGCAGCCAAGCGGTGGGATTGGGCAATGAGCAGTTCTTC; CDR3 protein: CASSQAVGLGNEQFF; V gene: TRBV3-1/TRBV3-2; clone size: .; D gene: .; J gene: TRBJ2-1
CDR3 DNA: TGTGCCAGCAGCTTTCCAGCGGGGGTGGCAGATACGCAGTATTTT; CDR3 protein: CASSFPAGVADTQYF; V gene: TRBV7-8; clone size: .; D gene: TRBD2; J gene: TRBJ2-3
CDR3 DNA: TGTGCCACCAGTGATTTGTTGACAGTCGGCGGCTACACCTTC; CDR3 protein: CATSDLLTVGGYTF; V gene: TRBV24-1; clone size: once; D gene: .; J gene: TRBJ1-2
CDR3 DNA: TGTGCCAGCAGTGAGACGGCGAACACTGAAGCTTTCTTT; CDR3 protein: CASSETANTEAFF; V gene: TRBV6-1; clone size: .; D gene: .; J gene: TRBJ1-1
CDR3 DNA: TGTGCCAGCAGCACAGGGATCACTAATGAAAAACTGTTTTTT; CDR3 protein: CASSTGITNEKLFF; V gene: TRBV9; clone size: .; D gene: .; J gene: TRBJ1-4
CDR3 DNA: TGTGCCAGCAGATCGACAGGGCAAGTCTATGGCTACACCTTC; CDR3 protein: CASRSTGQVYGYTF; V gene: TRBV6-5; clone size: medium-sized; D gene: TRBD1; J gene: TRBJ1-2
CDR3 DNA: TGCGCCAGCAGCCAACAACATTACACCGGGGAGCTGTTTTTT; CDR3 protein: CASSQQHYTGELFF; V gene: TRBV4-3; clone size: .; D gene: .; J gene: TRBJ2-2
CDR3 DNA: TGCGCCAGCAGCCTCCTAAGTAATTCACCCCTCCACTTT; CDR3 protein: CASSLLSNSPLHF; V gene: TRBV4-1; clone size: .; D gene: .; J gene: TRBJ1-6
CDR3 DNA: TGTGCCAGCAGCTCTCTCCTGGAGCGGGGGCAGCTTAAAGATGAGCAGTTCTTC; CDR3 protein: CASSSLLERGQLKDEQFF; V gene: TRBV5-5; clone size: .; D gene: TRBD2; J gene: TRBJ2-1
CDR3 DNA: TGTGCCAGCAGTCTAGCGGGCCTCGGAGCAGATACGCAGTATTTT; CDR3 protein: CASSLAGLGADTQYF; V gene: TRBV2; clone size: .; D gene: TRBD2; J gene: TRBJ2-3
CDR3 DNA: TGTGCCAGCAAAAGAGGACAGGGGAGGGAGACCCAGTACTTC; CDR3 protein: CASKRGQGRETQYF; V gene: TRBV2; clone size: once; D gene: TRBD1; J gene: TRBJ2-5
CDR3 DNA: TGTGCCAGCAGTTACTCAGGGGGCCAAGAGACCCAGTACTTC; CDR3 protein: CASSYSGGQETQYF; V gene: TRBV6-5; clone size: few; D gene: .; J gene: TRBJ2-5
CDR3 DNA: TGTGCCAGTAGTATGGAAACAGGGGGAGAGCAGTTCTTC; CDR3 protein: CASSMETGGEQFF; V gene: TRBV19; clone size: .; D gene: TRBD1; J gene: TRBJ2-1
CDR3 DNA: TGTGCCAGCTCACCCTATCTTGACAGCCCTCAGTTT; CDR3 protein: CASSPYLDSPQF; V gene: TRBV18; clone size: .; D gene: .; J gene: TRBJ1-1
CDR3 DNA: TGCGCCAGCAGCCAAGGAGGCTTTTCAGATACGCAGTATTTT; CDR3 protein: CASSQGGFSDTQYF; V gene: TRBV4-1; clone size: once; D gene: .; J gene: TRBJ2-3
CDR3 DNA: TGTGCCAGCAGCCTCCCCCCCTACAATGAGCAGTTCTTC; CDR3 protein: CASSLPPYNEQFF; V gene: TRBV7-8; clone size: .; D gene: .; J gene: TRBJ2-1
CDR3 DNA: TGTGCCAGCACCCAAGGGCTTCAAGGGGAGACCCAGTACTTC; CDR3 protein: CASTQGLQGETQYF; V gene: TRBV6-5; clone size: .; D gene: .; J gene: TRBJ2-5